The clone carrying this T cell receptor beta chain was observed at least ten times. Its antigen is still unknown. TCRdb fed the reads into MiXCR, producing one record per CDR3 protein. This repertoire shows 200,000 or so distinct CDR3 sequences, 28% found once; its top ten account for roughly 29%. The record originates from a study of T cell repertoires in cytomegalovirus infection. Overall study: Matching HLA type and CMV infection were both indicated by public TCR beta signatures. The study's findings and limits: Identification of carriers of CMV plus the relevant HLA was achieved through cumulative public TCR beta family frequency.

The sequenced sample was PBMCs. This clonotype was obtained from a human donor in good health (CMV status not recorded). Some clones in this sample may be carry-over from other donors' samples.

The CDR3 DNA reads TGTGCCAGCAGCTCCCGGGAGACCCAGTACTTC. As protein: CASSSRETQYF. V is TRBV7-2 and J is TRBJ2-5; D gene uncertain. V lost 4 bases to trimming and J lost 5 bases, with 5 bases between them. This CDR3 region has 11 residues. Per germline, CDR1 SGHTA and CDR2 FQGNSA. Combining the CDR3 with reference TRBV7-2 and TRBJ2-5 gives the whole variable domain GAGVSQSPSNKVTEKGKDVELRCDPISGHTALYWYRQSLGQGLEFLIYFQGNSAPDKSGLPSDRFSAERTGGSVSTLTIQRTQQEDSAVYLCASSSRETQYFGPGTRLLVL.